This TCR beta chain was observed in a study of cytomegalovirus exposure and HLA in healthy donors. The V and J ends lost 4 bases and 4 bases respectively, with 10 bases between them. The CDR3 spans 13 residues. Germline V gene data show CDR1 as MGHRA and CDR2 as YSYEKL. This PCR relied on a set of 60 Vbeta primers and 13 Jbeta primers. The repertoire was sequenced with immunoSEQ multiplex PCR; TCRdb's copy has only in-frame clones and lacks some. In the table there are 130,000 to 150,000 clones, more than 75% of which are singletons. Sequencing was done on a sample of PBMCs. The TCR comes from a female donor in good health and CMV-seronegative. The chain has TRBV4-1 and TRBJ2-5, with D possibly being TRBD2 (5 bases). In DNA form, the CDR3 reads TGCGCCAGCAGCCGACAACTAGGAGAGACCCAGTACTTC. Translating gives CASSRQLGETQYF.